This T cell receptor (beta chain) was captured in a study of T-cell memory formation after mild COVID-19. Whole-study context: TCR clustering was largely donor specific.

The study's findings and limits: A balance of CD4 and CD8 characterized clones contracting day 15 to 85, whereas later expanders leaned CD4+.

The CDR3 covers 13 residues. V lost 8 bases, J lost 2 bases, and 11 bases lay in between. Looked up from germline, CDR1 is MDHEN and CDR2 is SYDVKM. MiXCR, applied by TCRdb to the 5' RACE reads, yields one record per CDR3 protein. The table shows about 340,000 distinct CDR3 sequences, with more than 20% occurring only once. This clonotype has just a few counts. What it binds is not known. The chain links TRBV28 to TRBJ2-3; D assignment may be TRBD1 or TRBD2 (5 bases each). The specimen sequenced was PBMCs or a T cell subset sorted from them (not recorded which). The clonotype originates from a young man who had mild COVID-19 (a few samples of this study predate the infection). Cell type and time point are not known. The CDR3 bases are TGTGCCAGCGATGGGGGTAACACAGATACGCAGTATTTT. Translation gives CASDGGNTDTQYF.